This passage covers 18 T cell receptor beta chains from one sample sequenced in a study of Graves' ophthalmopathy and Graves' hyperthyroidism. Amplification from RNA transcripts yielded the TCR beta CDR3 regions. Scientists carried out first-round RT-PCR using HTBI primers and then a second-round multiplex PCR. TCRdb ran MiXCR on the multiplex PCR reads and lists one entry per CDR3 protein. Here the sample spans over a million distinct CDR3 sequences, about 36% being singletons. The sample taken for sequencing was peripheral blood or thyroid tissue (not recorded which). The receptors stem from an adult man with Graves' hyperthyroidism.

This clonotype was seen many times. V is TRBV19 and J is TRBJ1-5; D is uncertain. CDR1 is LNHDA, CDR2 SQIVND, per germline (reference sequence). Trimming shortened V by 1 base and J by 7 bases, and 8 bases separated the two germline ends. The length of the CDR3 is 13 residues. As DNA, the CDR3 is TGTGCCAGTAGTATAGCCGCCCGGCAGCCCCAGCATTTT. Its protein product is CASSIAARQPQHF.

A few counts support this clonotype. The rearrangement links TRBV20-1 to TRBJ2-2; D might be TRBD1 (5 bases). V was cut by 6 bases and J by 2 bases, with 16 bases left in between. CDR1 DFQATT and CDR2 SNEGSKA come from the germline V gene (reference sequence). The CDR3 totals 15 residues. The CDR3 sequence is CSAKMGQRNTGELFF. DNA for the CDR3: TGCAGTGCCAAAATGGGGCAGCGCAACACCGGGGAGCTGTTTTTT.

The chain employs TRBV28 and TRBJ1-1; D is uncertain. V lost 8 bases and J lost 4, with 5 bases in between. There are 10 residues in the CDR3. The germline CDR1 and CDR2 sequences are MDHEN and SYDVKM. The CDR3 spells CASVRTEAFF. In DNA form, the CDR3 reads TGTGCCAGCGTACGCACTGAAGCTTTCTTT.

Many counts were recorded for this clonotype. V is TRBV7-2 and J is TRBJ2-7, with a tentative D call TRBD1 (5 bases). Germline V gene data show CDR1 as SGHTA and CDR2 as FQGNSA. Trimming took 2 bases from V and 2 from J, leaving 13 bases between them. CDR3 length equals 15 residues. In nucleotides, the CDR3 is TGTGCCAGCAGCTTACAGGGAAGTTTTCCCTACGAGCAGTACTTC. This codes for CASSLQGSFPYEQYF.

Remarks on this clonotype: A much larger clone is a single base away; this may be a read error. The rearrangement uses TRBV20-1 and TRBJ2-7; no clear D gene. Trimming took off 3 bases at V and 7 bases at J, with 7 bases between the two ends. CDR3 length: 10 residues. Germline CDR1 is DFQATT and CDR2 is SNEGSKA (reference sequence). CDR3 region: CSARVREQYF. As DNA, the CDR3 is TGCAGTGCTAGGGTAAGAGAGCAGTACTTC.

This clonotype appeared a few times. The chain carries TRBV20-1 and TRBJ2-7; 11 bases are shared with TRBD2. The germline V gene encodes CDR1 DFQATT and CDR2 SNEGSKA (reference sequence). This CDR3 spans 17 amino acids. The junction had 11 bases not matched to a gene; V was cut back by 0 bases and J by 4 bases. CDR3 nucleotide sequence: TGCAGTGCTAGAGATGATTTGGGACTAGCGGACCTATACGAGCAGTACTTC. Translation gives CSARDDLGLADLYEQYF.

The chain uses TRBV29-1 and TRBJ2-5; D remains unclear. The CDR3 has 14 amino acids. The V and J ends lost 3 bases and 4 bases respectively, with 15 bases between them. Germline V gene sequence: CDR1 SQVTM, CDR2 ANQGSEA. For the CDR3, the DNA is TGCAGCGTTGATTCTGGCAGACACGGAGAGACCCAGTACTTC. Translated, it gives CSVDSGRHGETQYF.

In its sample, this clonotype was seen many times. The J gene is TRBJ1-1, the V gene TRBV5-1; TRBD1 aligns across 9 bases. Germline values: CDR1 SGHRS, CDR2 YFSETQ. V gave up 4 bases and J gave up 4 bases; unmatched junction bases: 5. The CDR3 has 14 residues. CDR3 loop: CASSGGQGSTEAFF. The CDR3 bases are TGCGCCAGCAGCGGGGGACAGGGCAGCACTGAAGCTTTCTTT.

V usage is TRBV20-1 and J usage is TRBJ2-2, with 10 bases aligning to TRBD1. The V gene's germline CDR1 is DFQATT and CDR2 SNEGSKA (reference sequence). The CDR3 is 13 amino acids. The J segment lost 5 bases and the V segment lost 6 bases, leaving 3 bases of the junction unmatched. CDR3 DNA: TGCAGTGCAGACAGGGGGCGGACCGGGGAGCTGTTTTTT. Protein sequence: CSADRGRTGELFF.

This clonotype has a handful of counts. This chain links TRBV6-2 or TRBV6-3 with TRBJ1-4; D is perhaps TRBD1 (5 bases). The germline V gene has CDR1 MNHEY and CDR2 SVGEGT. The CDR3 runs 13 residues. Between the trimmed V and J ends, which lost 8 bases and 8 bases, there was a span of 15 bases. As DNA, the CDR3 is TGTGCCAGCGTGCGCGACAGTTGGGAAAAACTGTTTTTT. Its protein is CASVRDSWEKLFF.

This clonotype showed up just a few times. The chain joins TRBV29-1 to TRBJ2-7; D not certain. V dropped 1 base and J dropped 5 bases, with 6 bases sitting between them. CDR1 is SQVTM and CDR2 is ANQGSEA in the germline V gene. The CDR3 is made up of 11 amino acids. The CDR3 sequence is CSVEGRDEQYF. The CDR3 DNA reads as TGCAGCGTTGAAGGTAGGGACGAGCAGTACTTC.

This clonotype was counted many times. The V gene is TRBV24-1, the J gene TRBJ2-7, with 7 nucleotides matching TRBD2. CDR1 KGHDR and CDR2 SFDVKD come from the germline V gene. V lost 5 bases to trimming and J lost 2 bases; unmatched junction nucleotides: 5. There are 14 residues in the CDR3. The CDR3 loop reads CATSGGSGTYEQYF. DNA for the CDR3: TGTGCCACCAGTGGCGGGAGTGGCACCTACGAGCAGTACTTC.

This clonotype was observed many times. The rearrangement joins TRBV20-1 to TRBJ2-2, with D possibly matching TRBD2 (5 bases). Germline values: CDR1 DFQATT, CDR2 SNEGSKA (reference sequence). CDR3 length: 15 residues. V lost 3 bases to trimming and J lost 0 bases, with 11 bases between them. Here the CDR3 DNA reads TGCAGTGCTAGGAGGCAGGAGGCGAACACCGGGGAGCTGTTTTTT. Protein sequence: CSARRQEANTGELFF.

The chain links TRBV6-1 to TRBJ1-1; D not resolved. CDR1 is MNHNS, CDR2 SASEGT, per germline. V shed 10 bases and J shed 4 bases, with 19 bases lying between them. The CDR3 contains 14 residues. The chain's CDR3 is CAINSGGWSTEAFF. DNA of the CDR3: TGTGCCATTAACTCCGGCGGGTGGTCCACTGAAGCTTTCTTT.

This clonotype appeared many times. CDR3 bases: TGCGCCAGTTACGACCCGGGACAGAAGAACTCCTACGAGCAGTACTTC. As protein: CASYDPGQKNSYEQYF. The chain uses TRBV10-2 and TRBJ2-7; 7 bases are a match to TRBD1. The V gene end was trimmed by 9 bases and the J gene end by 0 bases; junction bases not matched to a gene: 14. From germline, CDR1 is WSHSY and CDR2 SAAADI. The CDR3 runs 16 residues.

This clonotype was counted between two and nine times. The chain couples TRBV5-6 to TRBJ2-7, with 7 bases fitting TRBD2. V lost 7 bases and J lost 5; bases outside the gene matches: 3. CDR3 length: 11 residues. CDR1 and CDR2 (germline): SGHDT, YYEEEE. The CDR3 loop reads CASFGGDEQYF. The CDR3 DNA sequence: TGTGCCAGCTTTGGGGGGGACGAGCAGTACTTC.

This clonotype has at least ten counts. The rearrangement uses TRBV29-1 and TRBJ2-7, with 8 bases lining up with TRBD1. The CDR3 runs to 13 residues. J lost 3 bases, V lost 6 bases, and 7 bases had no gene match. The germline V gene encodes CDR1 SQVTM and CDR2 ANQGSEA. The CDR3 sequence is CSVGQGVDYEQYF. CDR3 bases: TGCAGCGTAGGACAGGGAGTGGACTACGAGCAGTACTTC.

The chain is built from TRBV6-5 and TRBJ1-3; no reliable D call. Germline V lookup: CDR1 MNHEY, CDR2 SVGAGI. V dropped 10 bases and J dropped 0 bases, with 13 bases sitting between them. The CDR3 consists of 14 residues. The CDR3 bases are TGTGCCACACAGAGCGGTGGCTCTGGAAACACCATATATTTT. Its protein is CATQSGGSGNTIYF.